This record covers a single T cell receptor (beta chain). There is no known antigen for this receptor. Per-nucleotide qualities are absent, and no much larger clonotype sits a single base away. TCRbeta CDR3 regions were amplified from genomic DNA by means of the immunoSEQ Assay, a bias-controlled multiplex PCR. The published analysis was carried out like this. Within the assay, amplification of reference gene primers was used to estimate how many nucleated cells each sample contained. To quantify the absolute abundance of each unique TCRbeta CDR3 rearrangement, sequence reads were collapsed and filtered. Productive Simpson clonality was computed per sample as the square root of Simpson's diversity index over productive rearrangements. TCRdb holds this immuneACCESS table with in-frame rearrangements only. Some clones are missing; in checked studies, unresolved V genes explain under half, and the rest has no known cause. V and J calls and clone size follow that table, whereas D and trimming were derived from the DNA. This sample lists some 57,000 clones; 82% were detected once. In total, the top ten clones hold more than 9% of the sample.

One collaborating source in Seattle enrolled patients during active infection and followed them longitudinally through the course of disease. Whole blood was collected in K2EDTA tubes by collaborating institutions according to the institutions' own protocols. For TCRbeta analysis, collaborator samples were shipped as frozen whole blood, as isolated PBMCs, or as DNA extracted from either sample type. This sample was included in a study of blood T cell repertoires in COVID-19 (dated by TCRdb to about 2020). About the full investigation: Samples from collaborators originated in the United States, Italy and Spain and spanned both the acute and convalescent phases of COVID-19. A de-identified subject ID, COVID-19 status, age in years and sex were almost always included in the sample metadata. The repertoires were released in a freely available public database meant as a resource for research on the immune response to SARS-CoV-2. Where HLA class I and class II types were available, the types were taken from metadata supplied by the sample provider, not from assay-based typing. Deeply sampled blood TCRbeta repertoires from subjects exposed to, actively infected with, or recovered from COVID-19 were included in the dataset. The material from the prospective study consisted of cDNA or gDNA derived from T cells, B-cell-depleted T cells, or PBMCs. The samples were drawn from the first 160 participants of the ongoing ImmuneRACE study and from 1,254 subjects provided by 6 global collaborators. Results and caveats for the whole study, not just this receptor: The quantity of clinical and demographic metadata differed by source and by participant and was supplied without curation.

The CDR3 goes from the cysteine to the phenylalanine over 16 residues. The sequence is cut down to CDR3 DNA, 48 bases in frame from base 1. CDR1 and CDR2 are drawn from the germline V gene (reference sequence): LGHDT, YNNKEL. Here V drops 4 bases and J drops 2 bases, and the junction holds 11 bases not matched to any gene. Sequencing used peripheral blood. The sequence joins TRBV3-1 (or the pseudogene TRBV3-2) to TRBJ2-7; TRBD2 agrees with 7 junctional bases. The source of this sequence is an older man with COVID-19, enrolled during active disease. The encoded CDR3 is CASSPASSGGTYEQYF. The nucleotide sequence is TGTGCCAGCAGCCCCGCCTCTAGCGGAGGGACCTACGAGCAGTACTTC.